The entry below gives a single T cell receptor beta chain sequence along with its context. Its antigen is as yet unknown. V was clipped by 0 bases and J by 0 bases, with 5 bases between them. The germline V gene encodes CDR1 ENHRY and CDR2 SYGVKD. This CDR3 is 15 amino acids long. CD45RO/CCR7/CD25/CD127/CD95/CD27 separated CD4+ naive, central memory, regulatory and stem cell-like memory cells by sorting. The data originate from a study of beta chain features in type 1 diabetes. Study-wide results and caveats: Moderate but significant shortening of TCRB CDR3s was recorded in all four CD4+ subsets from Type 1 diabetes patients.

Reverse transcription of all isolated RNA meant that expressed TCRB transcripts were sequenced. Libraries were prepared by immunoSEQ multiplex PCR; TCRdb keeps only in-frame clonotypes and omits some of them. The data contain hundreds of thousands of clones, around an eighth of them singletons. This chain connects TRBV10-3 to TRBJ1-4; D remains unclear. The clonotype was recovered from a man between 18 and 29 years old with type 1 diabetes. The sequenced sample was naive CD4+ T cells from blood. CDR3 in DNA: TGTGCCATCAGTGAGTCCACGGCAACTAATGAAAAACTGTTTTTT. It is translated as CAISESTATNEKLFF.